The 19 T cell receptor beta chains below come from one sample, sequenced in a study of blood T cell repertoires in COVID-19. TCRdb's table, derived via immunoSEQ multiplex PCR, lists solely in-frame clones and lacks some. Altogether around 200,000 clones are present, about 90% being singletons, with the ten largest covering 2% to 2.5%. The specimen sequenced was peripheral blood. These receptors were taken from a woman in her forties or fifties with acute or convalescent COVID-19.

Regarding this clone: Other DNA sequences from this sample encode an identical CDR3 as well. This chain joins TRBV7-9 and TRBJ2-7; the match to TRBD2 covers 8 bases. The germline V gene has CDR1 SEHNR and CDR2 FQNEAQ (reference sequence). Trimming cost V 5 bases and J 3 bases; bases outside gene matches: 3. The CDR3 length is 13 residues. This chain's CDR3 is CASSPSGGYEQYF. CDR3 in DNA: TGTGCCAGCAGCCCGAGCGGGGGCTACGAGCAGTACTTC.

The genes are TRBV3-1 (or the pseudogene TRBV3-2) and TRBJ2-5, with no clear D. V was cut by 3 bases and J by 1 base, with 6 bases left in between. The CDR3 extends over 13 amino acids. CDR1 and CDR2 from the germline V gene are LGHDT and YNNKEL (reference sequence). CDR3 sequence reads: CASSQQLQETQYF. The CDR3 nucleotides are TGTGCCAGCAGCCAGCAACTCCAAGAGACCCAGTACTTC.

The genes are TRBV3-1 (or the pseudogene TRBV3-2) and TRBJ2-5, with 8 bases identical to TRBD2. CDR1 is LGHDT, CDR2 YNNKEL, per germline (reference sequence). V gave up 3 bases and J gave up 3 bases; unmatched junction bases: 3. CDR3 size: 14 residues. CDR3 in amino acids: CASSQPGLEETQYF. The DNA for the CDR3 is TGTGCCAGCAGCCAGCCGGGACTAGAAGAGACCCAGTACTTC.

This rearrangement joins TRBV7-8 to TRBJ2-7; 11 bases map to TRBD1. J was trimmed by 2 bases and V by 4 bases; bases with no gene match: 4. There are 15 residues in the CDR3. Germline V gives CDR1 SGHVS, CDR2 FQNEAQ. As DNA, the CDR3 is TGTGCCAGCAGCTCTCCGGGACAGGGGGCCTACGAGCAGTACTTC. Amino acids: CASSSPGQGAYEQYF.

DNA for the CDR3: TGTGCCAGCAGCCCAAGGGACAGAACAGGCGAAAAACTGTTTTTT. Encoded protein: CASSPRDRTGEKLFF. The V call is TRBV11-1, the J call TRBJ1-4, with 7 bases identical to TRBD1. Per germline, CDR1 SGHAT and CDR2 FQDESV (reference sequence). The CDR3 has 15 residues. V lost 5 bases to trimming and J lost 8 bases; unmatched junction nucleotides: 11.

This chain connects TRBV4-3 to TRBJ1-1, with D possibly TRBD1 on 6 matching bases. Germline values: CDR1 LGHNA, CDR2 YSLEER. The CDR3 is made up of 14 amino acids. Trimming left V 1 base short and J 7 bases short, with 13 bases between. DNA of the CDR3: TGCGCCAGCAGCCAAGGGGGGCCGTGGGGTGAAGCTTTCTTT. It encodes CASSQGGPWGEAFF.

The table lists this clone with a few counts. The chain uses TRBV15 and TRBJ2-7; 10 bases map to TRBD1. Trimming took 5 bases from V and 3 from J; bases not matched to a gene: 7. CDR3 length: 15 residues. Germline values: CDR1 LNHNV, CDR2 YYDKDF (reference sequence). CDR3 sequence: CATSGHGDRGYEQYF. CDR3 nucleotides: TGTGCCACCAGCGGGCATGGGGACAGGGGCTACGAGCAGTACTTC. The full variable domain, rest sourced from reference TRBV15 and TRBJ2-7, is DAMVIQNPRYQVTQFGKPVTLSCSQTLNHNVMYWYQQKSSQAPKLLFHYYDKDFNNEADTPDNFQSRRPNTSFCFLDIRSPGLGDTAMYLCATSGHGDRGYEQYFGPGTRLTVT.

The genes are TRBV19 and TRBJ2-3, with 11 positions matching TRBD1. Germline V gives CDR1 LNHDA, CDR2 SQIVND (reference sequence). V lost 5 bases to trimming and J lost 5 bases; unmatched junction nucleotides: 6. The CDR3 runs 15 residues. CDR3 in amino acids: CASSRSDRGLDTQYF. In nucleotides, the CDR3 is TGTGCCAGTAGTCGATCGGACAGGGGGCTAGATACGCAGTATTTT.

This sequence joins TRBV18 and TRBJ2-2; 8 bases agree with TRBD1. V shed 3 bases, J shed 5 bases, and the junction held 5 bases outside the gene matches. CDR3 length: 15 amino acids. CDR1 and CDR2 (germline): KGHSH, LQKENI. CDR3 residues: CASSPQGARTGELFF. The CDR3 DNA reads as TGTGCCAGCTCACCCCAGGGGGCGCGAACCGGGGAGCTGTTTTTT. The variable domain in full, completed from reference TRBV18 and TRBJ2-2, reads NAGVMQNPRHLVRRRGQEARLRCSPMKGHSHVYWYRQLPEEGLKFMVYLQKENIIDESGMPKERFSAEFPKEGPSILRIQQVVRGDSAAYFCASSPQGARTGELFFGEGSRLTVL.

This clone was seen once. V usage is TRBV29-1 and J usage is TRBJ1-3; TRBD1 aligns across 7 bases. The CDR3 is 16 residues long. Germline V lookup: CDR1 SQVTM, CDR2 ANQGSEA. Trimming at V came to 8 bases and at J to 0 bases, leaving 13 bases not matched to a gene. This CDR3 reads CSSAGTEGDSGNTIYF. The CDR3 coding sequence is TGCAGCTCCGCCGGGACAGAGGGGGACTCTGGAAACACCATATATTTT.

The genes are TRBV10-1 and TRBJ1-1; 7 bases agree with TRBD1. V lost 8 bases, J lost 4 bases, and 16 bases stayed unmatched. This CDR3 contains 16 residues. Looked up from germline, CDR1 is WNHNN and CDR2 is SYGVQD (reference sequence). CDR3 loop: CASSSAEGAWGTEAFF. The CDR3 region has the DNA TGCGCCAGCTCCTCGGCGGAGGGGGCATGGGGCACTGAAGCTTTCTTT.

The V call is TRBV19, the J call TRBJ1-2, with TRBD1 as a possible D gene (6 bases). The CDR3 is made up of 13 amino acids. V was trimmed by 3 bases and J by 4 bases, leaving 9 bases between them. CDR1 LNHDA and CDR2 SQIVND come from the germline V gene (reference sequence). For the CDR3, the DNA is TGTGCCAGTAGTATGCAGGGGACCTATGGCTACACCTTC. Translating gives CASSMQGTYGYTF.

Concerning this clone itself: Different DNA sequences within this sample yield the same CDR3. The gene calls are TRBV2 and TRBJ2-3, with a possible D match to TRBD2 (6 bases). Per the germline V gene, CDR1 is SNHLY and CDR2 is FYNNEI. This CDR3 comprises 12 residues. Trimming took off 7 bases at V and 5 bases at J, with 10 bases between the two ends. The CDR3 sequence is CASNRERDTQYF. CDR3 DNA: TGTGCCAGCAATCGGGAGAGAGATACGCAGTATTTT.

The V call is TRBV29-1, the J call TRBJ2-7; tentatively, D is TRBD1 (5 bases). Germline V gene data show CDR1 as SQVTM and CDR2 as ANQGSEA. The CDR3 consists of 11 residues. The germline V and J ends were trimmed by 4 bases and 5 bases, with 9 bases remaining between them. As DNA, the CDR3 is TGCAGCGTTGGACAGTCAAACGAGCAGTACTTC. Translation: CSVGQSNEQYF.

The chain uses TRBV5-6 and TRBJ1-6; D might be TRBD1 (5 bases). Germline assignment: CDR1 SGHDT and CDR2 YYEEEE. The CDR3 is made up of 15 amino acids. Trimming left V 0 bases short and J 12 bases short, with 16 bases between. CDR3 region: CASSLGGPGREPLHF. The CDR3 DNA reads TGTGCCAGCAGCTTGGGGGGCCCAGGGAGGGAACCCCTCCACTTT.

The chain has TRBV18 and TRBJ1-4; D may be TRBD1 (5 bases). Trimming cost V 6 bases and J 6 bases, with 14 bases left between them. The CDR3 spans 14 residues. Germline CDR1 and CDR2: KGHSH and LQKENI. CDR3 bases: TGTGCCAGCTCCGAACTGTGGGGGGATGAAAAACTGTTTTTT. It codes for CASSELWGDEKLFF.

The chain joins TRBV7-6 to TRBJ2-3; 7 nucleotides align to TRBD2. The CDR3 spans 15 residues. V was clipped by 7 bases and J by 3 bases; unmatched bases: 10. Germline-derived CDR1 and CDR2 are SGHVS and FNYEAQ. CDR3 DNA: TGTGCCAGCACCCTCCTCCCACTAGCGACAGATACGCAGTATTTT. Amino acids: CASTLLPLATDTQYF.

The V and J genes are TRBV5-1 and TRBJ2-1; 10 positions agree with TRBD2. CDR3 length equals 15 residues. With V trimmed by 0 bases and J by 8 bases, 5 bases remained unmatched. The V gene's germline CDR1 is SGHRS and CDR2 YFSETQ. The CDR3 region is CASSLELAGIDEQFF. The CDR3 bases are TGCGCCAGCAGCTTGGAACTAGCGGGGATCGATGAGCAGTTCTTC.

This chain connects TRBV6-5 to TRBJ1-6; no reliable D call. Per the germline V gene, CDR1 is MNHEY and CDR2 is SVGAGI. CDR3 length: 15 residues. The ends were cut back, 5 bases at V and 9 bases at J, with 17 bases in the middle. DNA of the CDR3: TGTGCCAGCAGTCCCCGTGGAGGGAGGGTTTCACCCCTCCACTTT. It translates to CASSPRGGRVSPLHF.